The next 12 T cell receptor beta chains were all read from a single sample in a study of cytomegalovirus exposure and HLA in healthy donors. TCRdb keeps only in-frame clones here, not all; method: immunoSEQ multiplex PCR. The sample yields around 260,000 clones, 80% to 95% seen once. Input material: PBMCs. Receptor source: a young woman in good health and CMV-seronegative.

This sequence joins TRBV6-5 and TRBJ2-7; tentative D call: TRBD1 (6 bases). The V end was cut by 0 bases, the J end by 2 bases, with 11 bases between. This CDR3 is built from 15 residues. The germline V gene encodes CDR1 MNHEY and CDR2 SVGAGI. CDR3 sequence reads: CASSYSRDKAYEQYF. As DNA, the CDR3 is TGTGCCAGCAGTTACTCGAGGGACAAGGCCTACGAGCAGTACTTC.

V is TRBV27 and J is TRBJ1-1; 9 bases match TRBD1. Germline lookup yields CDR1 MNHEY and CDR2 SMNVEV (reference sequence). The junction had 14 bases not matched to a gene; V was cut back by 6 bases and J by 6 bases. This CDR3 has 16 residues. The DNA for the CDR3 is TGTGCCAGCAGCTACTCACAGGGGGCCCGTTCTGCTGAAGCTTTCTTT. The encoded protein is CASSYSQGARSAEAFF.

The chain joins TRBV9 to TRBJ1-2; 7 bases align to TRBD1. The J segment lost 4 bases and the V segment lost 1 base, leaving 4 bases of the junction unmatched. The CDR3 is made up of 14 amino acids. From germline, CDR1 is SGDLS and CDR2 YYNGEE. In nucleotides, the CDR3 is TGTGCCAGCAGCGTATCCAGGGGGGGCTATGGCTACACCTTC. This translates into CASSVSRGGYGYTF.

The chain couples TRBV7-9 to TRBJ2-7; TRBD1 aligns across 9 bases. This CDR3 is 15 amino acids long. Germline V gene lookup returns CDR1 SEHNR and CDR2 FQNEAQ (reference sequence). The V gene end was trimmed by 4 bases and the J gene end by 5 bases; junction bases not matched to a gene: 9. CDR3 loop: CASSWGQGRFHEQYF. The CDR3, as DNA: TGTGCCAGCAGCTGGGGACAGGGAAGGTTCCACGAGCAGTACTTC.

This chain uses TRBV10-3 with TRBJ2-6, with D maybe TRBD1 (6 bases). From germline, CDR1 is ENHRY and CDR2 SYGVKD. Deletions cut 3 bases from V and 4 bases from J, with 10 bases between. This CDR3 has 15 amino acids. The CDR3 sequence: CAISEQGRGANVLTF. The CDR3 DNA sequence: TGTGCCATCAGTGAACAGGGTAGAGGGGCCAACGTCCTGACTTTC.

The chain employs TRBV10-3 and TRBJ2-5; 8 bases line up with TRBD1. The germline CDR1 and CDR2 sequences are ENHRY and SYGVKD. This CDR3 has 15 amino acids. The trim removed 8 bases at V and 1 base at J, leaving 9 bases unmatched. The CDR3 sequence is CAILIQGARQETQYF. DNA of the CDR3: TGTGCCATCCTTATCCAGGGGGCCCGCCAAGAGACCCAGTACTTC.

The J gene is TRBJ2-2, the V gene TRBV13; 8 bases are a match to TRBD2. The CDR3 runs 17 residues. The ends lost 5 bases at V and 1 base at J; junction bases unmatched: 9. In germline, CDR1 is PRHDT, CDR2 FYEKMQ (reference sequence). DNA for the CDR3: TGTGCCAGCAGCCCAGCGGGCAGCGGGAGGAACACCGGGGAGCTGTTTTTT. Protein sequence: CASSPAGSGRNTGELFF.

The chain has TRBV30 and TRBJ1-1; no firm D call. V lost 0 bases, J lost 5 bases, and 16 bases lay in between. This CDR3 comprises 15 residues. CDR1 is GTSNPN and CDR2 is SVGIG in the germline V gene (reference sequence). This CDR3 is CAWSVLASSGTEAFF. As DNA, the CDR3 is TGTGCCTGGAGTGTACTGGCCTCGTCTGGGACTGAAGCTTTCTTT.

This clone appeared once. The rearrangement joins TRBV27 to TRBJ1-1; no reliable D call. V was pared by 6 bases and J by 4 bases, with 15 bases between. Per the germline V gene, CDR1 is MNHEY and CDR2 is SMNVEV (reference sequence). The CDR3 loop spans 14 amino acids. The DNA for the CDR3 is TGTGCCAGCAGCCTGGGCCGGAGGAGCACTGAAGCTTTCTTT. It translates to CASSLGRRSTEAFF.

CDR3 sequence reads: CASSSTSYEQYF. DNA for the CDR3: TGTGCCAGTAGCAGCACCTCCTACGAGCAGTACTTC. The chain recombines TRBV7-2 with TRBJ2-7; the D is unclear. The germline gives CDR1 SGHTA, CDR2 FQGNSA. Trimming cost V 9 bases and J 0 bases, with 9 bases left between them. The CDR3 runs 12 residues.

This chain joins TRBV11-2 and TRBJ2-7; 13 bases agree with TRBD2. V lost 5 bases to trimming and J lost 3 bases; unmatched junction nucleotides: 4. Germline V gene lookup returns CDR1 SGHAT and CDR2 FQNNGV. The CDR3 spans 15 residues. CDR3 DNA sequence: TGTGCCAGCAGCACCGGGACTAGCGGGAACTACGAGCAGTACTTC. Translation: CASSTGTSGNYEQYF.

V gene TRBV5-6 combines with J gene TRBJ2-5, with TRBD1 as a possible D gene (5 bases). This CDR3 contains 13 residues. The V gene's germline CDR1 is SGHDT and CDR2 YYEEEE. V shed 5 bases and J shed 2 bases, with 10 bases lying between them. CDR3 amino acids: CASSLRGQETQYF. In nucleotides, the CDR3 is TGTGCCAGCAGTTTAAGGGGACAAGAGACCCAGTACTTC. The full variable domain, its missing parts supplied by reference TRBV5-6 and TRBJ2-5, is DAGVTQSPTHLIKTRGQQVTLRCSPKSGHDTVSWYQQALGQGPQFIFQYYEEEERQRGNFPDRFSGHQFPNYSSELNVNALLLGDSALYLCASSLRGQETQYFGPGTRLLVL.